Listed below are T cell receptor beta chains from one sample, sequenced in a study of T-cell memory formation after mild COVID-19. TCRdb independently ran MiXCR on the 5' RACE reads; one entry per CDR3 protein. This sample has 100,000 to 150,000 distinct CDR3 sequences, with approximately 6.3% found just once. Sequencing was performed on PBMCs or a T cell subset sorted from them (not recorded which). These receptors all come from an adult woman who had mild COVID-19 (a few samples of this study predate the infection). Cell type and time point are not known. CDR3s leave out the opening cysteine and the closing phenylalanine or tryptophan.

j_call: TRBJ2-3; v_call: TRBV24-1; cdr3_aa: ATSDLRDRDADTQY
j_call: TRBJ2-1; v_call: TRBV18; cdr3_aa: ASSPKDRNNEQF
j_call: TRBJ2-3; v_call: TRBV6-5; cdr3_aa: ASSYSASTDTQY
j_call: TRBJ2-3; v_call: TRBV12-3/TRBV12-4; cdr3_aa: ASSHLTGTALIPGSTDTQY
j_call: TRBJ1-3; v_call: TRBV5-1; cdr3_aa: ASSLKQGARGNTIY
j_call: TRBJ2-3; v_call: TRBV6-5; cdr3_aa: ASSRTSGSLGTDTQY
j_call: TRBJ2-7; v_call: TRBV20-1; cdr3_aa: SARQFEQY
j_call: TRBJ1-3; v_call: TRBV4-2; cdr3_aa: ASSPGLLSGNTIY
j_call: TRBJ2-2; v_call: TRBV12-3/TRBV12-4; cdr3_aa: ASSLARLGQENTGELF
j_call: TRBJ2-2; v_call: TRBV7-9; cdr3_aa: ASSPGPGKTGELF